A single sample gave rise to the 5 T cell receptor beta chains below, sequenced in a study of cytomegalovirus exposure and HLA in healthy donors (dated by TCRdb to about 2017). Receptor libraries were prepared by the immunoSEQ multiplex PCR assay. A mixture of 60 forward primers for TCR Vbeta segments and 13 reverse primers for TCR Jbeta segments was used in the multiplex PCR. TCRdb retrieved this table from immuneACCESS and kept in-frame rearrangements only. Not all clones are present; in checked studies, unresolved V genes account for under half, and no reason is known for the remainder. This sample is represented by 81,000 or so clones; around 80% of them were singletons. The ten biggest clones cover 2.5% to 3.5% of the sample. The material sequenced was PBMCs. Every receptor here comes from a man aged 45-60 years in good health and CMV-seropositive.

The chain combines TRBV9 with TRBJ2-7; 10 bases agree with TRBD2. Germline V gene lookup returns CDR1 SGDLS and CDR2 YYNGEE. This CDR3 region has 19 residues. Trimming cost V 3 bases and J 2 bases; bases outside gene matches: 17. The CDR3 protein is CASSAGGLANAMGTYEQYF. In nucleotides, the CDR3 is TGTGCCAGCAGCGCCGGGGGACTAGCGAATGCAATGGGTACCTACGAGCAGTACTTC.

V and J are TRBV18 and TRBJ2-3, with D unresolved. The germline V gene has CDR1 KGHSH and CDR2 LQKENI. V lost 5 bases, J lost 4 bases, and 13 bases lay in between. This CDR3 has 14 amino acids. CDR3 protein: CASSAINPADTQYF. CDR3 bases: TGTGCCAGCTCAGCGATTAACCCGGCAGATACGCAGTATTTT.

The gene calls are TRBV9 and TRBJ2-1; possibly TRBD2 for D (6 bases). The CDR3 covers 16 residues. Trimming left V 0 bases short and J 9 bases short, with 19 bases between. Germline loops: CDR1 SGDLS, CDR2 YYNGEE. CDR3 sequence reads: CASSVVGGGLTGEQFF. CDR3 bases: TGTGCCAGCAGCGTAGTGGGGGGAGGACTAACGGGTGAGCAGTTCTTC.

The CDR3 bases are TGCGCCAGCAGCCAAGATCGGGGGGTAGGAGCCTACGAGCAGTACTTC. Encoded protein: CASSQDRGVGAYEQYF. This chain joins TRBV4-1 and TRBJ2-7, with 7 bases matching TRBD2. J gave up 2 bases and V 0 bases, and 7 bases lay outside the gene matches. CDR3 size: 16 residues. Germline V CDR1 and CDR2: MGHRA, YSYEKL.

J is TRBJ2-3 and V is TRBV6-4; possible D gene TRBD2, 6 bases. CDR3 length: 13 residues. V shed 6 bases and J shed 2 bases, with 9 bases lying between them. Germline V gene lookup returns CDR1 MRHNA and CDR2 SNTAGT. The CDR3 region is CASRAGSTDTQYF. The CDR3 nucleotides read TGTGCCAGCAGAGCGGGCTCCACAGATACGCAGTATTTT.